Presented here are 28 T cell receptor beta chains from one specimen sequenced in a study of glioma-infiltrating T cells after dendritic cell vaccination. The protocol was immunoSEQ multiplex PCR, while the TCRdb copy is restricted to in-frame clones and leaves out a portion. The profile shows fewer than 110,000 clones, roughly 79% of them singletons. Sequenced material: blood, taken before dendritic cell vaccination. All receptors derive from a human donor with glioblastoma.

The chain carries TRBV29-1 and TRBJ1-2, with D possibly TRBD1 on 6 matching bases. Germline V gene lookup returns CDR1 SQVTM and CDR2 ANQGSEA. V lost 6 bases to trimming and J lost 4 bases, with 18 bases between them. This CDR3 region has 14 residues. As DNA, the CDR3 is TGCAGCGTCGAGGGGGGGGGTAATATCTATGGCTACACCTTC. This codes for CSVEGGGNIYGYTF.

V is TRBV30 and J is TRBJ2-1, with no clear D. The germline gives CDR1 GTSNPN, CDR2 SVGIG (reference sequence). The CDR3 contains 16 residues. Deletions cut 2 bases from V and 0 bases from J, with 14 bases between. The DNA for the CDR3 is TGTGCCTGGAGTCCCCCCCTTCTGCGCTCCTACAATGAGCAGTTCTTC. Protein sequence: CAWSPPLLRSYNEQFF. Full variable domain (outside the CDR3, taken from reference TRBV30 and TRBJ2-1): SQTIHQWPATLVQPVGSPLSLECTVEGTSNPNLYWYRQAAGRGLQLLFYSVGIGQISSEVPQNLSASRPQDRQFILSSKKLLLSDSGFYLCAWSPPLLRSYNEQFFGPGTRLTVL.

The DNA for the CDR3 is TGTGCCAGCAGTTTATCCCAAAATTCACCCCTCCACTTT. Translated, it gives CASSLSQNSPLHF. V usage is TRBV27 and J usage is TRBJ1-6; D is unclear. This CDR3 region has 13 residues. The V gene lost 0 bases and the J gene lost 7 bases, with 4 bases spanning the gap. Per the germline V gene, CDR1 is MNHEY and CDR2 is SMNVEV (reference sequence).

The CDR3 nucleotides are TGTGCCAGCAGTCAGGGACAGGCGAGCACAGATACGCAGTATTTT. Protein: CASSQGQASTDTQYF. This sequence joins TRBV27 and TRBJ2-3; TRBD1 aligns across 8 bases. V gave up 5 bases and J gave up 0 bases; unmatched junction bases: 4. Per the germline V gene, CDR1 is MNHEY and CDR2 is SMNVEV (reference sequence). This CDR3 is 15 amino acids long.

The gene calls are TRBV30 and TRBJ1-1, with D possibly TRBD1 on 6 matching bases. With 7 bases removed from V and 4 bases from J, the gap between germline ends came to 19 bases. The CDR3 loop spans 14 amino acids. Germline CDR1 reads GTSNPN; CDR2 reads SVGIG (reference sequence). Here the CDR3 DNA reads TGTGCCTCTAGACAGGCCGTACTTTTCACTGAAGCTTTCTTT. Amino acids: CASRQAVLFTEAFF.

This clone was counted only a few times. The V and J genes are TRBV11-2 and TRBJ2-2; D possibly corresponds to TRBD1 (5 bases). CDR1 and CDR2 (germline): SGHAT, FQNNGV. Trimming took off 3 bases at V and 3 bases at J, with 8 bases between the two ends. The CDR3 spans 14 residues. The DNA of the CDR3 is TGTGCCAGCAGCTTTGACAGCTACACCGGGGAGCTGTTTTTT. This translates into CASSFDSYTGELFF.

This clone was detected a few times. The chain is built from TRBV5-1 and TRBJ1-1; 8 nucleotides align to TRBD1. The CDR3 is made up of 14 amino acids. CDR1 and CDR2 from the germline V gene are SGHRS and YFSETQ. The V and J ends lost 4 bases and 4 bases, in that order; junction bases with no gene match: 6. CDR3 DNA: TGCGCCAGCAGCCCCAGGACAGGGAGCACTGAAGCTTTCTTT. Translation: CASSPRTGSTEAFF. The variable domain in full, completed from reference TRBV5-1 and TRBJ1-1, reads KAGVTQTPRYLIKTRGQQVTLSCSPISGHRSVSWYQQTPGQGLQFLFEYFSETQRNKGNFPGRFSGRQFSNSRSEMNVSTLELGDSALYLCASSPRTGSTEAFFGQGTRLTVV.

CDR3 sequence (DNA): TGTGCTAGTGGGCCGGAGGATCTGAACACTGAAGCTTTCTTT. The encoded protein is CASGPEDLNTEAFF. The V call is TRBV12-5, the J call TRBJ1-1; no reliable D call. Trimming removed 6 bases from V and 0 bases from J, with 11 bases in between. There are 14 residues in the CDR3. In germline, CDR1 is LGHNT, CDR2 FRNRAP.

The chain joins TRBV30 to TRBJ1-1; maybe TRBD1 (5 bases). Between the trimmed V and J ends, which lost 0 bases and 3 bases, there was a span of 11 bases. CDR3 length equals 14 residues. The germline gives CDR1 GTSNPN, CDR2 SVGIG (reference sequence). The CDR3 DNA reads TGTGCCTGGAGTGTAGGCGGGGGGGACACTGAAGCTTTCTTT. Its translation: CAWSVGGGDTEAFF.

The chain joins TRBV4-3 to TRBJ1-1; unclear D gene. The V end lost 4 bases, the J end lost 9 bases, and 18 bases lay between the germline ends. CDR1 and CDR2 from the germline V gene are LGHNA and YSLEER. The CDR3 has 14 amino acids. The CDR3: CASSRTEIGYQAFF. In DNA form, the CDR3 reads TGCGCCAGCAGCCGAACAGAGATCGGTTACCAAGCTTTCTTT.

This chain joins TRBV27 and TRBJ2-3; 8 nucleotides align to TRBD1. This CDR3 comprises 15 residues. CDR1 is MNHEY, CDR2 SMNVEV, per germline (reference sequence). Trimming removed 3 bases from V and 6 bases from J; junction bases left unmatched: 8. The CDR3: CASSFWQGAPDTQYF. The CDR3 DNA sequence: TGTGCCAGCAGTTTCTGGCAGGGGGCGCCGGATACGCAGTATTTT.

The chain is built from TRBV6-5 and TRBJ1-2; tentative D call: TRBD1 (6 bases). The germline V and J ends were trimmed by 2 bases and 4 bases, with 11 bases remaining between them. The CDR3 has 14 residues. In germline, CDR1 is MNHEY, CDR2 SVGAGI. CDR3 DNA: TGTGCCAGCAGTTACGACAGGACAGCCTATGGCTACACCTTC. This gives the protein CASSYDRTAYGYTF.

The chain recombines TRBV6-5 with TRBJ1-1, with 7 bases aligning to TRBD1. This CDR3 is 15 amino acids long. V lost 0 bases, J lost 6 bases, and 7 bases stayed unmatched. Germline assignment: CDR1 MNHEY and CDR2 SVGAGI. The CDR3 bases are TGTGCCAGCAGTTACTCGCCGGGACAGACTCCTGAAGCTTTCTTT. Its translation is CASSYSPGQTPEAFF.

The J gene is TRBJ2-5, the V gene TRBV7-2; 10 bases line up with TRBD2. The CDR3 extends over 16 amino acids. The germline V gene encodes CDR1 SGHTA and CDR2 FQGNSA. The trim removed 0 bases at V and 2 bases at J, leaving 3 bases unmatched. The CDR3 protein is CASSLALAGVQETQYF. The DNA of the CDR3 is TGTGCCAGCAGCTTAGCTCTAGCGGGGGTTCAAGAGACCCAGTACTTC. Combining the CDR3 with reference TRBV7-2 and TRBJ2-5 gives the whole variable domain GAGVSQSPSNKVTEKGKDVELRCDPISGHTALYWYRQSLGQGLEFLIYFQGNSAPDKSGLPSDRFSAERTGGSVSTLTIQRTQQEDSAVYLCASSLALAGVQETQYFGPGTRLLVL.

This chain links TRBV14 with TRBJ2-5, with 9 bases that match TRBD1. V lost 4 bases and J lost 4; bases outside the gene matches: 7. The CDR3 is 15 amino acids. The V gene's germline CDR1 is SGHDN and CDR2 FVKESK. This CDR3 reads CASSPTTGGGETQYF. CDR3 DNA: TGTGCCAGCAGCCCGACGACAGGGGGGGGAGAGACCCAGTACTTC.

The chain couples TRBV10-1 to TRBJ2-1, with TRBD1 as a possible D gene (6 bases). The germline gives CDR1 WNHNN, CDR2 SYGVQD (reference sequence). This CDR3 region has 15 residues. V dropped 3 bases and J dropped 7 bases, with 16 bases sitting between them. CDR3 bases: TGCGCCAGCAGTGACACTTCAGGGGATTTTAATGAGCAGTTCTTC. Translated, it gives CASSDTSGDFNEQFF.

The chain links TRBV5-4 to TRBJ1-1; the D is unclear. V was trimmed by 2 bases and J by 8 bases, leaving 10 bases between them. The CDR3 totals 12 residues. The V gene's germline CDR1 is SGHNT and CDR2 YYREEE (reference sequence). The CDR3 reads CASSLTGVEAFF. For the CDR3, the DNA is TGTGCCAGCAGCTTAACCGGGGTGGAAGCTTTCTTT.

The J gene is TRBJ1-1, the V gene TRBV2, with D maybe TRBD1 (5 bases). The length of the CDR3 is 13 residues. Germline CDR1 SNHLY, CDR2 FYNNEI. The germline V and J ends were trimmed by 6 bases and 2 bases, with 10 bases remaining between them. As DNA, the CDR3 is TGTGCCAGCAGCAGCGACAGTAACACTGAAGCTTTCTTT. Translated: CASSSDSNTEAFF.

This clone has only a few counts. The chain combines TRBV19 with TRBJ1-6; TRBD1 aligns across 10 bases. In germline, CDR1 is LNHDA, CDR2 SQIVND (reference sequence). This CDR3 has 15 amino acids. The trim removed 3 bases at V and 7 bases at J, leaving 3 bases unmatched. The CDR3 DNA sequence: TGTGCCAGTAGTATGGGACAGGGGTCAAATTCACCCCTCCACTTT. Its protein is CASSMGQGSNSPLHF.

The chain uses TRBV10-3 and TRBJ1-5; tentatively, D is TRBD1 (6 bases). Trimming shortened V by 6 bases and J by 5 bases, and 17 bases separated the two germline ends. Germline V gene data show CDR1 as ENHRY and CDR2 as SYGVKD. This CDR3 has 15 amino acids. The CDR3 bases are TGTGCCATCAGAGAGGGGGGGGACACCGATCAGCCCCAGCATTTT. It translates to CAIREGGDTDQPQHF.

This clone appeared once. V gene TRBV7-9 combines with J gene TRBJ2-1, with TRBD1 as a possible D gene (6 bases). The CDR3 has 16 amino acids. Germline CDR1 is SEHNR and CDR2 is FQNEAQ (reference sequence). Trimming pared 2 bases from V and 7 bases from J, leaving 18 bases between. This CDR3 is CASSLMVGSRGNEQFF. CDR3 sequence (DNA): TGTGCCAGCAGCTTAATGGTAGGTTCGAGGGGGAATGAGCAGTTCTTC. The full variable domain, its missing parts supplied by reference TRBV7-9 and TRBJ2-1, is DTGVSQNPRHKITKRGQNVTFRCDPISEHNRLYWYRQTLGQGPEFLTYFQNEAQLEKSRLLSDRFSAERPKGSFSTLEIQRTEQGDSAMYLCASSLMVGSRGNEQFFGPGTRLTVL.

V and J are TRBV7-9 and TRBJ2-7, with 11 bases aligning to TRBD1. Germline trimming cut 3 bases from V and 3 bases from J; bases unmatched to any gene: 4. Germline assignment: CDR1 SEHNR and CDR2 FQNEAQ (reference sequence). The CDR3 totals 15 residues. The CDR3 DNA reads TGTGCCAGCAGCTTGGGACAGGGGGATAACTACGAGCAGTACTTC. Amino acid sequence: CASSLGQGDNYEQYF.

This clone was detected once. V usage is TRBV9 and J usage is TRBJ2-1, with TRBD2 identical over 10 bases. The CDR3 extends over 18 amino acids. J lost 8 bases, V lost 0 bases, and 14 bases had no gene match. CDR1 is SGDLS, CDR2 YYNGEE, per germline. In DNA, the CDR3 is TGTGCCAGCAGCGTAGTCCCTCTCAGCGGGGGGGCCGGGGATGAGCAGTTCTTC. It codes for CASSVVPLSGGAGDEQFF.

The gene calls are TRBV13 and TRBJ2-2; D is undetermined. V gave up 1 base and J gave up 4 bases, with 10 bases separating them. Per the germline V gene, CDR1 is PRHDT and CDR2 is FYEKMQ (reference sequence). This CDR3 is built from 15 residues. The CDR3: CASSLVLSSTGELFF. The CDR3 DNA follows: TGTGCCAGCAGCTTAGTCCTTTCCAGCACCGGGGAGCTGTTTTTT.

The chain has TRBV30 and TRBJ2-1; no firm D call. Germline loops: CDR1 GTSNPN, CDR2 SVGIG (reference sequence). The CDR3 is 16 residues long. V lost 0 bases and J lost 6, with 18 bases in between. The CDR3 coding sequence is TGTGCCTGGAGTGTACGGTGGAACAGCTATTTCAATGAGCAGTTCTTC. Amino acid sequence: CAWSVRWNSYFNEQFF.

Remarks on this clone: Additional DNA sequences in this sample encode the identical CDR3. The gene calls are TRBV6-1 and TRBJ2-7; 7 nucleotides match TRBD1. This CDR3 has 14 amino acids. The ends lost 3 bases at V and 0 bases at J; junction bases unmatched: 2. In germline, CDR1 is MNHNS, CDR2 SASEGT. CDR3 amino acids: CASSDRTGSYEQYF. For the CDR3, the DNA is TGTGCCAGCAGTGACAGGACAGGCTCCTACGAGCAGTACTTC.

This clone was seen at least ten times. This chain uses TRBV7-9 with TRBJ1-4, with a weak D call TRBD1 (5 bases). Germline CDR1 is SEHNR and CDR2 is FQNEAQ (reference sequence). The CDR3 runs to 14 residues. Trimming stripped 7 bases from V and 0 bases from J, with 9 bases between. Here the CDR3 reads CASTETATNEKLFF. For the CDR3, the DNA is TGTGCCAGCACCGAGACAGCAACTAATGAAAAACTGTTTTTT. Supplemented by reference TRBV7-9 and TRBJ1-4, the full variable domain reads DTGVSQNPRHKITKRGQNVTFRCDPISEHNRLYWYRQTLGQGPEFLTYFQNEAQLEKSRLLSDRFSAERPKGSFSTLEIQRTEQGDSAMYLCASTETATNEKLFFGSGTQLSVL.

The gene calls are TRBV11-3 and TRBJ2-1, with 12 bases fitting TRBD2. This CDR3 has 16 residues. CDR1 SGHNT and CDR2 YENEEA come from the germline V gene. The V and J ends lost 4 bases and 9 bases, in that order; junction bases with no gene match: 10. This chain's CDR3 is CASSSPLAGGRSEQFF. The CDR3 DNA reads as TGTGCCAGCAGCTCCCCACTAGCGGGGGGAAGGAGTGAGCAGTTCTTC.